The 13 T cell receptor beta chains presented below share a single source sample, sequenced in a study of shared clonotypes between healthy human individuals. TCRdb's table, derived via immunoSEQ multiplex PCR, lists solely in-frame clones and lacks some. The sample holds over 400,000 clones, approximately 95% seen once. The sample comprised naive CD4+ T cells sorted from blood. Subset defined: CD45RA+ positively selected. The receptors were sampled from a woman in her 30s in good health.

With regard to this clone: The same CDR3 arises from other DNA sequences in this sample as well. V is TRBV18 and J is TRBJ1-1, with 7 bases fitting TRBD1. This CDR3 has 14 residues. J lost 2 bases, V lost 2 bases, and 2 bases had no gene match. Germline CDR1 reads KGHSH; CDR2 reads LQKENI. The CDR3 DNA reads as TGTGCCAGCTCACCAGGGACAGTAAACACTGAAGCTTTCTTT. The encoded protein is CASSPGTVNTEAFF.

This clone appeared a single time. The rearrangement uses TRBV2 and TRBJ2-3; perhaps TRBD2 as D (6 bases). Trimming cost V 7 bases and J 0 bases, with 11 bases left between them. This CDR3 comprises 14 residues. CDR1 is SNHLY and CDR2 is FYNNEI in the germline V gene. CDR3 DNA sequence: TGTGCCAGCACCGGGAGAGTAAGCACAGATACGCAGTATTTT. Residues: CASTGRVSTDTQYF.

J is TRBJ2-2 and V is TRBV9; 8 bases line up with TRBD1. With 8 bases clipped from V and 1 base from J, the junction kept 1 base outside the gene matches. The CDR3 sequence is 13 residues long. Germline V gene sequence: CDR1 SGDLS, CDR2 YYNGEE. DNA of the CDR3: TGTGCCAGTGGACAGGGGAACACCGGGGAGCTGTTTTTT. It translates to CASGQGNTGELFF.

J is TRBJ2-5 and V is TRBV28; unclear D gene. TRBJ2-7 matches the DNA end more closely, so the J call is doubtful. Germline V CDR1 and CDR2: MDHEN, SYDVKM. This CDR3 has 14 amino acids. The CDR3 reads CASSPWPSSYEQYF. In DNA form, the CDR3 reads TGTGCCAGCAGCCCCTGGCCTTCCTCCTACGAGCAGTACTTC.

The rearrangement links TRBV9 to TRBJ1-2; TRBD1 might be the D (5 bases). CDR3 length: 15 amino acids. V was shortened by 3 bases and J by 6 bases, with 18 bases between the two germline ends. Germline V gene sequence: CDR1 SGDLS, CDR2 YYNGEE. The CDR3 bases are TGTGCCAGCAGCGCTACGACGGGACCGTTTGATGGCTACACCTTC. Amino acids: CASSATTGPFDGYTF.

For the CDR3, the DNA is TGTGCCAGCGGGGCTAACACTGAAGCTTTCTTT. It translates to CASGANTEAFF. The chain links TRBV7-2 to TRBJ1-1, with a possible D match to TRBD1 (5 bases). The germline gives CDR1 SGHTA, CDR2 FQGNSA. V was trimmed by 8 bases and J by 2 bases, leaving 6 bases between them. The CDR3 has 11 residues.

The rearrangement links TRBV27 to TRBJ1-4, with a possible D match to TRBD1 (6 bases). CDR1 MNHEY and CDR2 SMNVEV come from the germline V gene (reference sequence). Deletions cut 7 bases from V and 3 bases from J, with 15 bases between. There are 15 residues in the CDR3. The CDR3, as DNA: TGTGCCAGCACCGCGGGGGGCGAAGCTAATGAAAAACTGTTTTTT. This sequence encodes CASTAGGEANEKLFF. The complete variable domain, with remaining parts taken from reference TRBV27 and TRBJ1-4, reads EAQVTQNPRYLITVTGKKLTVTCSQNMNHEYMSWYRQDPGLGLRQIYYSMNVEVTDKGDVPEGYKVSRKEKRNFPLILESPSPNQTSLYFCASTAGGEANEKLFFGSGTQLSVL.

V is TRBV5-4 and J is TRBJ2-5, with D possibly being TRBD1 (5 bases). This CDR3 spans 14 amino acids. V was clipped by 0 bases and J by 2 bases, with 8 bases between them. Germline values: CDR1 SGHNT, CDR2 YYREEE (reference sequence). The CDR3 sequence: CASSLGQGQETQYF. As DNA, the CDR3 is TGTGCCAGCAGCTTGGGGCAGGGACAAGAGACCCAGTACTTC.

This clone occurred once. The J gene is TRBJ2-1, the V gene TRBV4-1, with 10 bases lining up with TRBD2. Germline V gives CDR1 MGHRA, CDR2 YSYEKL. V shed 1 base and J 6 bases; nucleotides not matched to a gene: 9. The CDR3 totals 17 residues. CDR3 in amino acids: CASSQGGLAKNGNEQFF. DNA of the CDR3: TGCGCCAGCAGCCAAGGGGGACTAGCGAAGAACGGCAATGAGCAGTTCTTC.

The genes are TRBV5-1 and TRBJ2-1; D ambiguous. This CDR3 spans 13 amino acids. Deletions cut 6 bases from V and 3 bases from J, with 10 bases between. Germline CDR1 and CDR2: SGHRS and YFSETQ. CDR3: CASTPWGYNEQFF. In DNA form, the CDR3 reads TGCGCCAGCACCCCGTGGGGCTACAATGAGCAGTTCTTC.

The rearrangement uses TRBV13 and TRBJ2-5; D perhaps matches TRBD1 (6 bases). The assigned J gene may be wrong: the sequence end matches TRBJ2-7 better. The CDR3 runs to 15 residues. Germline CDR1 reads PRHDT; CDR2 reads FYEKMQ (reference sequence). CDR3 protein: CASSPRVGASYEQYF. The CDR3 DNA sequence: TGTGCCAGCAGCCCCAGGGTGGGGGCCTCCTACGAGCAGTACTTC.

This chain connects TRBV27 to TRBJ2-7; D is ambiguous. V shed 6 bases and J shed 7 bases, with 22 bases lying between them. This CDR3 has 15 amino acids. Looked up from germline, CDR1 is MNHEY and CDR2 is SMNVEV (reference sequence). The CDR3 bases are TGTGCCAGCAGGGAAAAAGATTGGGTAAGTGTTGAGCAGTACTTC. Translation: CASREKDWVSVEQYF.

The chain uses TRBV28 and TRBJ2-1; 11 nucleotides line up with TRBD2. Per germline, CDR1 MDHEN and CDR2 SYDVKM. The CDR3 contains 16 residues. V trimming: 4 bases; J trimming: 3 bases; junction bases outside the gene matches: 5. The CDR3 protein is CASSSSTSGNYNEQFF. CDR3 sequence (DNA): TGTGCCAGCAGTTCCTCGACTAGCGGGAACTACAATGAGCAGTTCTTC.